This T cell receptor beta chain appears in the sequencing data of a study of blood T cell repertoires in COVID-19. In the study overall: Samples of COVID-19 (acute and convalescent) were obtained from the United States, Italy and Spain. T cells, B-cell-depleted T cells, or PBMCs supplied cDNA or gDNA.

Under the authors' procedure: For nucleated cells, counts were estimated from reference gene primer amplification. The table came from immunoSEQ multiplex PCR; TCRdb's copy has only in-frame clones and leaves some out. The DNA gave D and trimming, while V, J and clone size come from that table. This sample carries some 78,000 clones, 90% of them seen once, and the ten largest clones take roughly 4.5%. Deletions cut 0 bases from V and 2 bases from J, with 10 bases between. The CDR3 length is 15 residues. Germline CDR1 is SGHRS and CDR2 is YFSETQ. The sequenced sample was peripheral blood. The origin of this receptor is a woman older than 75 with active or convalescent COVID-19. The chain is built from TRBV5-1 and TRBJ2-3; D possibly corresponds to TRBD1 (6 bases). The CDR3 DNA reads as TGCGCCAGCAGCTTGGAGGGACAAACCACAGATACGCAGTATTTT. Translating gives CASSLEGQTTDTQYF.